This T cell receptor (beta chain) comes out of a study of pediatric ulcerative colitis. Study-wide points: Blood-rectal clonal overlap within each person was significantly higher in ulcerative colitis patients than controls. Two rectal clonotypes were found only in ulcerative colitis patients, all of them.

The assay was run at survey level. Sequenced by immunoSEQ multiplex PCR; TCRdb stores in-frame clones only, minus some. Of around 64,000 clones in the sample, around 80% are singletons; the top ten hold roughly 5.4%. At colonoscopy, a blood sample was also collected. A note on this clone: Its antigen is as yet unknown.

The CDR3 is 15 residues long. The ends lost 5 bases at V and 4 bases at J; junction bases unmatched: 11. From germline, CDR1 is SGHAT and CDR2 FQDESV (reference sequence). This receptor was identified in a boy aged 10-17 years with moderate ulcerative colitis. Material: blood. The chain employs TRBV11-1 and TRBJ2-7, with 7 positions matching TRBD1. The CDR3 reads CASSPLMDRRYEQYF. CDR3 nucleotide sequence: TGTGCCAGCAGCCCCCTAATGGACAGGAGGTACGAGCAGTACTTC.